This paragraph covers one T cell receptor beta chain sequence. The data derive from a study of preoperative IRX-2 immunotherapy in early breast cancer. Profiling relied on immunoSEQ multiplex PCR, and the TCRdb table lists in-frame clones only, not all of them. The sample lists fewer than 30,000 clones, 85% to 90% occurring once. The treatment denotes: preoperative locoregional IRX-2 cytokine immunotherapy. Preoperative locoregional IRX-2 cytokine immunotherapy was tested in the phase Ib source study. Sampling was carried out from a patient treated with IRX-2 immunotherapy. The sequence derives from a human donor with breast cancer.

The CDR3 here is CATQVRGLQETQYF. CDR3 nucleotide sequence: TGTGCCACCCAGGTCCGGGGCCTTCAAGAGACCCAGTACTTC. This chain links TRBV28 with TRBJ2-5; either TRBD1 or TRBD2 may supply D (5 bases each). The CDR3 has 14 amino acids. V was trimmed by 10 bases and J by 2 bases, leaving 17 bases between them. Germline V gene data show CDR1 as MDHEN and CDR2 as SYDVKM.